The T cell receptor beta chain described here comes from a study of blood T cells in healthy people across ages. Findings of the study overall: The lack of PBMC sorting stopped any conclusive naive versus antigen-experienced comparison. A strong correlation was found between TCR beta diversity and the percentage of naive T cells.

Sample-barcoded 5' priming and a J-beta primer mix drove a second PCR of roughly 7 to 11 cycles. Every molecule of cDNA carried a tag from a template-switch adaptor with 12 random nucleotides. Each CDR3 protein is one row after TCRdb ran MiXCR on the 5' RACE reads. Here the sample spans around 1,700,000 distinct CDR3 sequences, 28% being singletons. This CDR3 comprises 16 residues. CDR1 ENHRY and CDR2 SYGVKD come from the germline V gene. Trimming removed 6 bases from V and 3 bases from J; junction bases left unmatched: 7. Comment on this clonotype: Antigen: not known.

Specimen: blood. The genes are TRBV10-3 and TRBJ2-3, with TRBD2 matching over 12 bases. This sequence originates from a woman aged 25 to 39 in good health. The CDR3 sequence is CAIRGEGLAGTDTQYF. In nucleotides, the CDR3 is TGTGCCATCAGGGGTGAAGGACTAGCGGGGACAGATACGCAGTATTTT.